The 2 T cell receptor beta chains below all came from one sample that was sequenced in a study of Ad26.COV2.S vaccination and SARS-CoV-2 variants. Measured with immunoSEQ multiplex PCR; TCRdb has only the in-frame clones, and not every one. The data contain around 300,000 clones, around 89% of them singletons. The treatment denotes: over 15 received Ad26.COV2.S at low or high dose, single or two shots; roughly five received placebo; per-sample allocation not given. Sampling was done on day 63 after the first vaccine or placebo injection. Sample: peripheral blood, taken in a trial of Ad26.COV2.S vaccine versus placebo. The receptors here all came from a person aged 18 to 65 who received the Ad26.COV2.S COVID-19 vaccine or a placebo.

The V gene is TRBV28, the J gene TRBJ1-6, with D tentatively TRBD1 (6 bases). The CDR3 sequence is 15 residues long. Trimming shortened V by 7 bases and J by 1 base, and 11 bases separated the two germline ends. From germline, CDR1 is MDHEN and CDR2 SYDVKM. The CDR3 nucleotides are TGTGCCAGCACCTTACAGGGATCCTATAATTCACCCCTCCACTTT. It codes for CASTLQGSYNSPLHF. Based on the CDR3 plus reference TRBV28 and TRBJ1-6, the full variable domain is DVKVTQSSRYLVKRTGEKVFLECVQDMDHENMFWYRQDPGLGLRLIYFSYDVKMKEKGDIPEGYSVSREKKERFSLILESASTNQTSMYLCASTLQGSYNSPLHFGNGTRLTVT.

V gene TRBV5-1 combines with J gene TRBJ2-5, with D tentatively TRBD1 (6 bases). CDR1 is SGHRS, CDR2 YFSETQ, per germline. CDR3 length: 14 residues. Trimming pared 4 bases from V and 2 bases from J, leaving 12 bases between. CDR3 nucleotides: TGCGCCAGCAGCAACGGACAGACACAAGAGACCCAGTACTTC. It encodes CASSNGQTQETQYF.